The following is a T cell receptor (beta chain) sequence with its context. As yet, its antigen is unknown. The data are from a study of shared clonotypes between healthy human individuals. Deep was the level at which the assay was run. Replicate PCRs run on unsorted PBMC used 250 to 350 ng DNA, which was around 30,000 T cell genomes. Clones were read by immunoSEQ multiplex PCR, and TCRdb kept only the in-frame ones, dropping some. The data show roughly 500,000 clones, 81% seen once. Germline values: CDR1 WNHNN, CDR2 SYGVQD (reference sequence). This CDR3 comprises 13 residues. The trim removed 10 bases at V and 3 bases at J, leaving 8 bases unmatched. Findings of the study overall: Only blood was sampled, and tissue TCR repertoires likely differ from blood ones.

The chain joins TRBV10-1 to TRBJ1-1; 7 bases are a match to TRBD1. This receptor was obtained from a woman aged 40-49 years in good health. Some clones in this sample may be carry-over from other donors' samples. Input material: PBMCs. In DNA, the CDR3 is TGCGCCACCAGAAATGGACAGGACACTGAAGCTTTCTTT. Translated: CATRNGQDTEAFF.